The 30 T cell receptor beta chains below were found in one sample sequenced in a study of CD8+ T cells in alopecia areata. After isolation, RNA underwent reverse transcription to generate cDNA as the sequencing template. Assay: immunoSEQ multiplex PCR; the TCRdb copy retains only in-frame clones and omits some. The table includes about 150,000 clones, about three fifths detected once. Sequenced sample: CD4+ T cells sorted from blood. These receptors all stem from a human donor in good health.

This clone has a handful of counts. The rearrangement joins TRBV10-3 to TRBJ2-1; possible D gene TRBD2, 6 bases. The V end lost 3 bases, the J end lost 0 bases, and 12 bases lay between the germline ends. Germline V gene lookup returns CDR1 ENHRY and CDR2 SYGVKD. This CDR3 contains 16 residues. The CDR3 bases are TGTGCCATCAGTGAACGGGACTTGACCTCCTACAATGAGCAGTTCTTC. Translated, it gives CAISERDLTSYNEQFF.

The chain carries TRBV7-9 and TRBJ2-5; 9 nucleotides agree with TRBD2. Per germline, CDR1 SEHNR and CDR2 FQNEAQ (reference sequence). The CDR3 loop spans 14 amino acids. The V gene end was trimmed by 5 bases and the J gene end by 5 bases; junction bases not matched to a gene: 6. CDR3: CASSKGLASETQYF. The CDR3 DNA reads as TGTGCCAGCAGCAAGGGACTAGCTAGCGAGACCCAGTACTTC.

The chain couples TRBV5-1 to TRBJ2-6; possibly TRBD1 or TRBD2 for D (5 bases each). Deletions cut 3 bases from V and 0 bases from J, with 13 bases between. This CDR3 is 17 amino acids long. Germline CDR1 is SGHRS and CDR2 is YFSETQ. CDR3 sequence reads: CASSSPGASSGANVLTF. CDR3 in DNA: TGCGCCAGCAGCTCCCCCGGGGCAAGCTCTGGGGCCAACGTCCTGACTTTC.

The V and J genes are TRBV18 and TRBJ1-2; the D is unclear. V was cut by 2 bases and J by 2 bases, with 12 bases left in between. The CDR3 has 15 residues. CDR1 is KGHSH and CDR2 is LQKENI in the germline V gene. The DNA of the CDR3 is TGTGCCAGCTCACCATATTTGTCTCAAAACTATGGCTACACCTTC. This translates into CASSPYLSQNYGYTF.

The chain carries TRBV2 and TRBJ2-1, with a tentative D call TRBD1 (6 bases). This CDR3 is 18 amino acids long. Trimming took 2 bases from V and 3 from J, leaving 20 bases between them. Looked up from germline, CDR1 is SNHLY and CDR2 is FYNNEI. The CDR3 loop is CASSEMGAGSTYYNEQFF. As DNA, the CDR3 is TGTGCCAGCAGTGAAATGGGGGCCGGGTCTACTTACTACAATGAGCAGTTCTTC. The full variable domain, its missing parts supplied by reference TRBV2 and TRBJ2-1, is EPEVTQTPSHQVTQMGQEVILRCVPISNHLYFYWYRQILGQKVEFLVSFYNNEISEKSEIFDDQFSVERPDGSNFTLKIRSTKLEDSAMYFCASSEMGAGSTYYNEQFFGPGTRLTVL.

V and J are TRBV7-9 and TRBJ1-2; D gene ambiguous. Germline lookup yields CDR1 SEHNR and CDR2 FQNEAQ (reference sequence). Trimming cost V 5 bases and J 2 bases, with 12 bases left between them. This CDR3 spans 14 amino acids. CDR3 coding DNA: TGTGCCAGCAGCATCGAACAAGTAAACTATGGCTACACCTTC. This encodes CASSIEQVNYGYTF. The variable domain in full, with the rest retrieved from reference TRBV7-9 and TRBJ1-2, is DTGVSQNPRHKITKRGQNVTFRCDPISEHNRLYWYRQTLGQGPEFLTYFQNEAQLEKSRLLSDRFSAERPKGSFSTLEIQRTEQGDSAMYLCASSIEQVNYGYTFGSGTRLTVV.

This sequence joins TRBV29-1 and TRBJ2-3; tentative D call: TRBD2 (5 bases). The CDR3 contains 13 residues. Germline CDR1 and CDR2: SQVTM and ANQGSEA. Trimming took off 7 bases at V and 2 bases at J, with 13 bases between the two ends. CDR3 in amino acids: CSGGRRHTDTQYF. CDR3 DNA sequence: TGCAGCGGTGGGCGGAGGCACACAGATACGCAGTATTTT.

The V call is TRBV5-1, the J call TRBJ1-2, with TRBD1 matching over 9 bases. Germline values: CDR1 SGHRS, CDR2 YFSETQ. The CDR3 length is 13 residues. V dropped 4 bases and J dropped 4; count of bases not matched to a gene: 2. CDR3 nucleotides: TGCGCCAGCAGCGCGGACAGGGGCTATGGCTACACCTTC. It yields the protein CASSADRGYGYTF.

The chain joins TRBV7-2 to TRBJ1-2; weak D call: TRBD1 (5 bases). Trimming shortened V by 0 bases and J by 7 bases, and 15 bases separated the two germline ends. CDR3 length equals 15 residues. From germline, CDR1 is SGHTA and CDR2 FQGNSA. The CDR3 nucleotides read TGTGCCAGCAGCTTAGCACGGCAGGTTAGGGGTGGCTACACCTTC. Its protein is CASSLARQVRGGYTF.

The V call is TRBV19, the J call TRBJ2-7; 11 bases match TRBD2. The CDR3 extends over 16 amino acids. From germline, CDR1 is LNHDA and CDR2 SQIVND (reference sequence). The trim removed 4 bases at V and 0 bases at J, leaving 5 bases unmatched. The CDR3 sequence: CASSRTSGFSSYEQYF. Written as DNA, the CDR3 is TGTGCCAGTAGTAGGACTAGCGGGTTCTCCTCCTACGAGCAGTACTTC.

The chain links TRBV25-1 to TRBJ1-4, with D unclear. This CDR3 region has 15 residues. Germline CDR1 is MGHDK and CDR2 is SYGVNS. The V end lost 2 bases, the J end lost 0 bases, and 7 bases lay between the germline ends. In DNA, the CDR3 is TGTGCCAGCAGTGAACCCCAGGCAACTAATGAAAAACTGTTTTTT. It codes for CASSEPQATNEKLFF.

The chain uses TRBV12-5 and TRBJ1-1; 11 positions agree with TRBD1. V trimming: 5 bases; J trimming: 3 bases; junction bases outside the gene matches: 2. This CDR3 contains 14 residues. Germline V gene lookup returns CDR1 LGHNT and CDR2 FRNRAP. The CDR3 is CASGPGQGDTEAFF. The CDR3 DNA is TGTGCTAGTGGTCCGGGACAGGGGGACACTGAAGCTTTCTTT.

Ten or more counts support this clone. Other DNA sequences in the same sample also yield this CDR3. The V and J genes are TRBV5-6 and TRBJ1-1; 10 nucleotides align to TRBD1. CDR1 is SGHDT, CDR2 YYEEEE, per germline. V shed 2 bases, J shed 5 bases, and the junction held 6 bases outside the gene matches. The CDR3 runs 15 residues. The CDR3 DNA sequence: TGTGCCAGCAGCTTAACCGGGACAGGGGATACTGAAGCTTTCTTT. The encoded protein is CASSLTGTGDTEAFF.

This sequence joins TRBV29-1 and TRBJ2-7, with a possible D match to TRBD1 (6 bases). There are 15 residues in the CDR3. V was pared by 4 bases and J by 0 bases, with 16 bases between. CDR1 and CDR2 from the germline V gene are SQVTM and ANQGSEA. The CDR3 DNA is TGCAGCGTTGTAAACCCAACAGGGAGCTCCTACGAGCAGTACTTC. Its protein product is CSVVNPTGSSYEQYF.

The V and J genes are TRBV29-1 and TRBJ2-5; TRBD2 is a possible D gene (5 bases). The CDR3 covers 17 residues. Germline CDR1 is SQVTM and CDR2 is ANQGSEA. Trimming left V 1 base short and J 5 bases short, with 23 bases between. The CDR3 nucleotides read TGCAGCGTTGAAGGACGGCCGGGAACTATTCGCGGGGAGACCCAGTACTTC. Protein product: CSVEGRPGTIRGETQYF.

The V gene is TRBV10-2, the J gene TRBJ2-1; 15 nucleotides align to TRBD2. Unmatched junction bases numbered 8, after V lost 6 bases and J lost 2 bases. CDR1 and CDR2 (germline): WSHSY, SAAADI. This CDR3 comprises 18 residues. As DNA, the CDR3 is TGCGCCAGCAGGAGGACTAGCGGGAGGGCCAAAACCTACAATGAGCAGTTCTTC. Amino acid sequence: CASRRTSGRAKTYNEQFF.

This clone was observed a few times. The genes are TRBV5-4 and TRBJ2-1; 8 bases line up with TRBD1. The ends lost 4 bases at V and 10 bases at J; junction bases unmatched: 7. The CDR3 consists of 13 residues. The V gene's germline CDR1 is SGHNT and CDR2 YYREEE (reference sequence). The chain's CDR3 is CASSLGQGEEQFF. In DNA, the CDR3 is TGTGCCAGCAGCCTAGGACAGGGAGAGGAGCAGTTCTTC.

This clone has only a few counts. The V gene is TRBV29-1, the J gene TRBJ2-1, with D perhaps TRBD1 (5 bases). Trimming took 4 bases from V and 7 from J, leaving 14 bases between them. The V gene's germline CDR1 is SQVTM and CDR2 ANQGSEA. CDR3 size: 13 residues. Written as DNA, the CDR3 is TGCAGCGTTGTACCCAGGGTAACTAATGAGCAGTTCTTC. It codes for CSVVPRVTNEQFF.

The J gene is TRBJ1-1, the V gene TRBV29-1; 9 bases fit TRBD1. The CDR3 is made up of 14 amino acids. Germline V gene lookup returns CDR1 SQVTM and CDR2 ANQGSEA. Trimming removed 6 bases from V and 1 base from J; junction bases left unmatched: 6. CDR3 amino acids: CSVARQGGNTEAFF. DNA of the CDR3: TGCAGCGTGGCCCGACAGGGGGGGAACACTGAAGCTTTCTTT.

The V and J genes are TRBV30 and TRBJ2-2, with TRBD2 identical over 10 bases. This CDR3 contains 19 residues. Looked up from germline, CDR1 is GTSNPN and CDR2 is SVGIG (reference sequence). With V trimmed by 0 bases and J by 5 bases, 15 bases remained unmatched. The CDR3 DNA follows: TGTGCCTGGAGTGTACTTAGACTAGCGGGTCAGGTTTCGACCGGGGAGCTGTTTTTT. Protein sequence: CAWSVLRLAGQVSTGELFF.

The chain has TRBV18 and TRBJ2-5; the D gene is possibly TRBD2 (5 bases). The germline CDR1 and CDR2 sequences are KGHSH and LQKENI. This CDR3 is built from 13 residues. Trimming stripped 6 bases from V and 3 bases from J, with 11 bases between. CDR3 nucleotides: TGTGCCAGCTCCCCCGGGATGAAAGAGACCCAGTACTTC. Residues: CASSPGMKETQYF.

V usage is TRBV4-1 and J usage is TRBJ2-4; D is perhaps TRBD1 (6 bases). Germline V gene sequence: CDR1 MGHRA, CDR2 YSYEKL. The CDR3 totals 15 residues. V lost 3 bases to trimming and J lost 5 bases, with 14 bases between them. The CDR3 DNA sequence: TGCGCCAGCAGCCAGACAGGTCCGGCCCAAAACATTCAGTACTTC. Translation gives CASSQTGPAQNIQYF.

In its sample, this clone was seen a few times. The chain recombines TRBV5-1 with TRBJ1-1; D ambiguous. Germline V gene lookup returns CDR1 SGHRS and CDR2 YFSETQ. This CDR3 comprises 15 residues. V lost 4 bases, J lost 1 base, and 14 bases lay in between. The CDR3: CASSSLSPPNTEAFF. The CDR3 DNA reads TGCGCCAGCAGCAGTCTAAGTCCACCGAACACTGAAGCTTTCTTT.

J is TRBJ2-2 and V is TRBV25-1, with TRBD1 matching over 8 bases. V lost 4 bases and J lost 4; bases outside the gene matches: 14. The CDR3 spans 18 residues. Germline values: CDR1 MGHDK, CDR2 SYGVNS. CDR3 DNA sequence: TGTGCCAGCAGTGCTTCCCGAGGTCAGGGGGCGTTCACCGGGGAGCTGTTTTTT. It yields the protein CASSASRGQGAFTGELFF.

This chain connects TRBV7-9 to TRBJ2-1, with 9 bases fitting TRBD2. CDR1 is SEHNR, CDR2 FQNEAQ, per germline (reference sequence). CDR3 size: 15 residues. With 5 bases clipped from V and 8 bases from J, the junction kept 10 bases outside the gene matches. The CDR3 loop is CASSPKGTSLDEQFF. DNA for the CDR3: TGTGCCAGCAGCCCGAAGGGGACTAGCTTAGATGAGCAGTTCTTC.

The chain is built from TRBV29-1 and TRBJ2-3, with 15 bases fitting TRBD2. Losses at the gene ends were 8 bases for V and 1 base for J; bases not matched to a gene: 13. This CDR3 spans 18 amino acids. In germline, CDR1 is SQVTM, CDR2 ANQGSEA. The CDR3, as DNA: TGCAGCAGTCCGGGACTAGCGGGAGGATGGACGGGCACAGATACGCAGTATTTT. It translates to CSSPGLAGGWTGTDTQYF.

The chain has TRBV7-8 and TRBJ2-7; TRBD1 matches 7 bases. V shed 1 base and J 3 bases; nucleotides not matched to a gene: 6. This CDR3 has 15 residues. Germline CDR1 SGHVS, CDR2 FQNEAQ. CDR3 protein: CASSLGTGLLYEQYF. CDR3 coding DNA: TGTGCCAGCAGCTTAGGGACAGGTCTACTCTACGAGCAGTACTTC.

There are a few counts of this clone. The gene calls are TRBV6-1 and TRBJ2-2, with D possibly TRBD1 on 5 matching bases. V lost 6 bases, J lost 3 bases, and 8 bases lay in between. Germline V gene sequence: CDR1 MNHNS, CDR2 SASEGT. The CDR3 contains 13 residues. CDR3 amino acids: CASRVTDTGELFF. For the CDR3, the DNA is TGTGCCAGCAGGGTGACAGACACCGGGGAGCTGTTTTTT.

The chain has TRBV28 and TRBJ2-7; D is perhaps TRBD1 (6 bases). V was trimmed by 5 bases and J by 3 bases, leaving 14 bases between them. Germline values: CDR1 MDHEN, CDR2 SYDVKM. The CDR3 runs to 14 residues. The CDR3 sequence is CASSVQGNGYEQYF. The CDR3 nucleotides read TGTGCCAGCAGTGTACAGGGTAACGGCTACGAGCAGTACTTC.

The chain recombines TRBV30 with TRBJ2-1; TRBD2 agrees at 12 bases. The germline V gene encodes CDR1 GTSNPN and CDR2 SVGIG (reference sequence). Trimming removed 2 bases from V and 4 bases from J; junction bases left unmatched: 3. This CDR3 has 15 amino acids. The CDR3 region has the DNA TGTGCCTGGAGTCCCGGGACTAGCGGGTACAATGAGCAGTTCTTC. It translates to CAWSPGTSGYNEQFF.